These T cell receptor beta chains were read from a single sample in a study of CXCR3-negative and CXCR3-positive naive CD8 T cells. After re-calling the 5' RACE reads, TCRdb lists one entry per CDR3 protein, DNA absent. Its table lists 150,000 to 160,000 distinct CDR3 sequences. The sequencing sample was made of naive CXCR3+ CD8+ T cells from blood. The receptor set was obtained from a human donor in good health. Some clones in this sample may be carry-over from other donors' samples. The CDR3 runs from the conserved cysteine through the conserved F or W.

V,J,CDR3
TRBV12-3/TRBV12-4,TRBJ2-3,CASSLSSSSFTDTQYF
TRBV12-3/TRBV12-4,TRBJ2-2,CASSFISGELVF
TRBV15,TRBJ1-5,CATSEGYSNQPQHF
TRBV19,TRBJ1-4,CASSGKDGLFWTNEKLFF
TRBV7-9,TRBJ2-5,CASSLTVQETQYF
TRBV2,TRBJ2-7,CASSEPGTGNYEQYF
TRBV29-1,TRBJ2-2,CSVSPGQGTGELFF
TRBV20-1,TRBJ2-7,CSARTFRPYEQYF
TRBV7-9,TRBJ2-7,CASSQERAPGEQYF
TRBV7-9,TRBJ2-3,CASSSFYTDTQYF
TRBV7-9,TRBJ2-7,CASSSYSYEQYF
TRBV15,TRBJ1-5,CATSPSRRPDQPQHF
TRBV7-8,TRBJ2-3,CASSFPDTGPKDTQYF
TRBV6-5,TRBJ2-7,CASSSDFRPYEQYF
TRBV23-1,TRBJ2-7,CASSPLLLPAGEYEQYF
TRBV29-1,TRBJ2-3,CSVDNPSTDTQYF
TRBV6-2/TRBV6-3,TRBJ1-2,CASSLNYGYTF
TRBV12-3/TRBV12-4,TRBJ1-5,CASSQSDRYSNQPQHF
TRBV7-2,TRBJ2-1,CASGTGERLIYNEQFF
TRBV18,TRBJ2-2,CASYPPEVGTGELFF
TRBV16,TRBJ2-3,CASSQPGTVGTDTQYF
TRBV7-9,TRBJ2-5,CASIATSGQQETQYF
TRBV27,TRBJ1-2,CASGPTGGSLYGYTF
TRBV6-2/TRBV6-3,TRBJ1-2,CASSPPRQGRLSEGYTF
TRBV27,TRBJ2-5,CASSFEAGVPGTQYF
TRBV7-9,TRBJ1-2,CASTSGSRDTHYGYTF
TRBV28,TRBJ2-7,CASSLTGTGVEQYF
TRBV7-2,TRBJ2-5,CASSGGHVGTQYF
TRBV7-9,TRBJ2-3,CASSSFSGITDTQYF
TRBV25-1,TRBJ2-2,CASRTSGIPGELFF
TRBV11-2,TRBJ2-2,CASSSGLAGGPHTGELFF
TRBV4-3,TRBJ2-3,CASSQAMTASTDTQYF